This TCR beta chain came from a study of cytomegalovirus exposure and HLA in healthy donors. In the PCR, 60 Vbeta and 13 Jbeta primers were used. Produced via immunoSEQ multiplex PCR; TCRdb's table is partial and in-frame only. The sample contains 210,000 or so clones, approximately 80% of which appear only once. Findings of the study overall: An assumption of roughly uniform sequencing depth across donors underlay the presence/absence analyses. Later examination showed HLA-associated TCR beta chains had greater clonal expansion than equally common others. A later analysis reportedly found that, within productive TCRs, an Asian-associated ancestry cluster had fewer N-insertions than the mean observed across the roughly 670 donors. Previous analysis showed most TCR beta V segments were productive about 90% or about 30% of the time.

The germline V gene encodes CDR1 WSHSY and CDR2 SAAADI. Trimming left V 3 bases short and J 1 base short, with 8 bases between. CDR3 size: 14 residues. A remark on this clone: The target antigen is unknown.

The sample consisted of PBMCs. The rearrangement links TRBV10-2 to TRBJ2-3; D is possibly TRBD1 (5 bases). The sequence came from a man in his forties in good health and CMV-seronegative. This CDR3 is CASSEGAGTDTQYF. DNA for the CDR3: TGCGCCAGCAGTGAAGGGGCTGGCACAGATACGCAGTATTTT.